This TCR beta chain was recovered during a study of CD8 T cells in ankylosing spondylitis. Study observations and caveats: Ankylosing spondylitis blood seemed to carry a telltale TCR beta motif made of eight highly homologous variants. Enrichment of disease-linked clones was reportedly significant in matched ankylosing spondylitis synovial fluid. Disease-linked clones, CD8+, were relatively rare in peripheral blood.

The sample holds a few counts of this clonotype. Its antigen remains unknown. Making the TCR beta libraries involved quantitative 5'-RACE with molecular barcodes. TCRdb analysed the 5' RACE reads with MiXCR anew, one entry per CDR3 protein. The data show around 300,000 distinct CDR3 sequences, around 20% seen once. J lost 1 base, V lost 0 bases, and 5 bases had no gene match. Germline assignment: CDR1 LGHNA and CDR2 YSLEER. The CDR3 is made up of 16 amino acids. This receptor was obtained from a female donor with ankylosing spondylitis or in good health (not recorded which). J is TRBJ2-7 and V is TRBV4-3; 8 bases map to TRBD2. Sequencing was done on a sample of blood, either unsorted or a sorted T cell fraction (not recorded which). CDR3 coding DNA: TGCGCCAGCAGCCAAGATGTGGGCGGGAGGTCCTACGAGCAGTACTTC. Protein product: CASSQDVGGRSYEQYF.